The rows below give T cell receptor beta chains drawn from one sample of a study of cytotoxic CD8 clonotypes in ibrutinib-treated CLL. Assay: immunoSEQ multiplex PCR; the TCRdb copy retains only in-frame clones and omits some. The sample consists of around 310,000 clones, about 77% of them appearing once. The specimen comprised PBMCs, sampled before ibrutinib treatment. The receptors derive from a human donor with chronic lymphocytic leukemia. The CDR3 runs from the conserved cysteine through the conserved F or W. The D gene is left open where the match is weak. Expanded clones get a size class; other rows say once, few or many, or leave the size out.

.	TRBV28	TRBJ2-6	.	CASSLWGASGANVLTF	TGTGCCAGCAGTTTATGGGGGGCCTCTGGGGCCAACGTCCTGACTTTC
.	TRBV10-3	TRBJ1-4	TRBD1	CAISGDRGGEKLFF	TGTGCCATCAGTGGGGACAGGGGAGGAGAAAAACTGTTTTTT
.	TRBV5-5	TRBJ2-5	TRBD2	CASSLGPAGVIGETQYF	TGTGCCAGCAGCTTGGGTCCGGCGGGGGTTATTGGAGAGACCCAGTACTTC
once	TRBV2	TRBJ2-7	.	CASSEGEGLSYEQYF	TGTGCCAGCAGTGAGGGGGAAGGGCTCTCCTACGAGCAGTACTTC
.	TRBV19	TRBJ2-7	TRBD1	CASSSNRGPYEQYF	TGTGCCAGTAGTTCCAACAGGGGGCCCTACGAGCAGTACTTC
.	TRBV28	TRBJ1-5	.	CASTGDHQPQHF	TGTGCCAGCACAGGGGATCATCAGCCCCAGCATTTT
.	TRBV29-1	TRBJ1-2	.	CSVEDRTRRGYGYTF	TGCAGCGTTGAAGATCGGACCCGCCGAGGCTATGGCTACACCTTC
few	TRBV7-9	TRBJ2-7	.	CASSDGAEQYF	TGTGCCAGCAGCGACGGGGCCGAGCAGTACTTC
.	TRBV30	TRBJ2-3	TRBD1	CAWSDGRGLTDTQYF	TGTGCCTGGAGTGACGGCAGGGGGCTGACAGATACGCAGTATTTT
.	TRBV28	TRBJ1-2	.	CASSFNGPLNYGYTF	TGTGCCAGCAGTTTCAACGGGCCACTCAACTATGGCTACACCTTC
.	TRBV5-1	TRBJ2-1	.	CASSLWQAGFDEQFF	TGCGCCAGCAGCTTATGGCAGGCAGGGTTCGATGAGCAGTTCTTC
.	TRBV10-3	TRBJ2-7	TRBD1	CAIREQGPYEQYF	TGTGCCATCAGGGAACAGGGGCCCTACGAGCAGTACTTC
.	TRBV5-1	TRBJ2-1	TRBD2	CASSFGGAGNEQFF	TGCGCCAGCAGCTTTGGGGGAGCGGGGAATGAGCAGTTCTTC
.	TRBV4-3	TRBJ2-7	.	CASSQDGMGEQYF	TGCGCCAGCAGCCAAGACGGGATGGGCGAGCAGTACTTC
.	TRBV7-2	TRBJ2-4	.	CASSLGQTGLIQYF	TGTGCCAGCAGCTTAGGCCAAACAGGGCTCATTCAGTACTTC
.	TRBV5-6	TRBJ2-7	TRBD1	CASSLDRGYEQYF	TGTGCCAGCAGCTTGGACAGGGGGTACGAGCAGTACTTC
.	TRBV19	TRBJ1-2	.	CASSTQGSYGYTF	TGTGCCAGTAGTACTCAGGGGTCCTATGGCTACACCTTC
.	TRBV27	TRBJ2-1	.	CASSLGYNNEQFF	TGTGCCAGCAGTTTAGGGTATAACAATGAGCAGTTCTTC
.	TRBV4-2	TRBJ1-4	.	CASRYSGSSTNEKLFF	TGTGCCAGCAGATATTCCGGGAGTTCAACTAATGAAAAACTGTTTTTT
.	TRBV5-6	TRBJ2-5	.	CASTKNFLRGETQYF	TGTGCCAGCACCAAGAATTTTTTACGGGGGGAGACCCAGTACTTC
.	TRBV19	TRBJ2-1	TRBD1	CASRPGQGGYNEQFF	TGTGCCAGTAGACCGGGACAGGGGGGCTACAATGAGCAGTTCTTC